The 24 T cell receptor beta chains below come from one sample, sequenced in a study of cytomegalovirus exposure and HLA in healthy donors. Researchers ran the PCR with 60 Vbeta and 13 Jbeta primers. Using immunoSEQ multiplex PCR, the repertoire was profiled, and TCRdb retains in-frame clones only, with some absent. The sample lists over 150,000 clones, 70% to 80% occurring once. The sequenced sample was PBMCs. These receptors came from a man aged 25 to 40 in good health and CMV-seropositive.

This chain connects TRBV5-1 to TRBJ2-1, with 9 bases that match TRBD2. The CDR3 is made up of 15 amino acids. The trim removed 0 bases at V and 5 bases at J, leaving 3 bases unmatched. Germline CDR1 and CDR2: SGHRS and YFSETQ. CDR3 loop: CASSLDSGSHNEQFF. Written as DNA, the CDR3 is TGCGCCAGCAGCTTGGATAGCGGGAGCCACAATGAGCAGTTCTTC.

The CDR3 region is CASRDTGFGQPQHF. As DNA, the CDR3 is TGTGCCAGCAGGGATACAGGGTTCGGGCAGCCCCAGCATTTT. This chain uses TRBV6-6 with TRBJ1-5; maybe TRBD1 (6 bases). Trimming stripped 6 bases from V and 7 bases from J, with 16 bases between. Germline loops: CDR1 MNHNY, CDR2 SVGAGI (reference sequence). This CDR3 region has 14 residues.

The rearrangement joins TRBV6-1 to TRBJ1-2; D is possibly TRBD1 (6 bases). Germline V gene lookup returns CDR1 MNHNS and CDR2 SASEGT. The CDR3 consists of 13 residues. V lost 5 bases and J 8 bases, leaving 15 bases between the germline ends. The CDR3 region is CASSMIAQGGYTF. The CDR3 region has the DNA TGTGCCAGCAGTATGATAGCACAGGGAGGCTACACCTTC.

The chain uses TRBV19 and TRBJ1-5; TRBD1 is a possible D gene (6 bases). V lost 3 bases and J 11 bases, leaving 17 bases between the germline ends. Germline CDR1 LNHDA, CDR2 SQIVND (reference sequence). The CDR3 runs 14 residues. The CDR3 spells CASSIGGTVRAQHF. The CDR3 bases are TGTGCCAGTAGTATTGGGGGCACCGTAAGGGCCCAGCATTTT.

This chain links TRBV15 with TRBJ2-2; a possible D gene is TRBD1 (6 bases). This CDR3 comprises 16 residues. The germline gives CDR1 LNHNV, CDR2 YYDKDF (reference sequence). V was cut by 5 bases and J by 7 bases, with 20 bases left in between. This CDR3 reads CATSRTWTVPGGELFF. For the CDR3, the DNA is TGTGCCACCAGCCGAACTTGGACAGTCCCCGGCGGGGAGCTGTTTTTT. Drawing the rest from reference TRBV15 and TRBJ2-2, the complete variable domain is DAMVIQNPRYQVTQFGKPVTLSCSQTLNHNVMYWYQQKSSQAPKLLFHYYDKDFNNEADTPDNFQSRRPNTSFCFLDIRSPGLGDTAMYLCATSRTWTVPGGELFFGEGSRLTVL.

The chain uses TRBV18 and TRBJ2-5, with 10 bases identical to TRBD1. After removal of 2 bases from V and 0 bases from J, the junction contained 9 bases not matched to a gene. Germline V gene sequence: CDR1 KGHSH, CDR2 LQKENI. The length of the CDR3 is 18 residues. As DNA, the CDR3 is TGTGCCAGCTCACCAGGGACAGGGGCTATACCGTACCAAGAGACCCAGTACTTC. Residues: CASSPGTGAIPYQETQYF. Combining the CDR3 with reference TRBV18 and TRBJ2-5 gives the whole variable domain NAGVMQNPRHLVRRRGQEARLRCSPMKGHSHVYWYRQLPEEGLKFMVYLQKENIIDESGMPKERFSAEFPKEGPSILRIQQVVRGDSAAYFCASSPGTGAIPYQETQYFGPGTRLLVL.

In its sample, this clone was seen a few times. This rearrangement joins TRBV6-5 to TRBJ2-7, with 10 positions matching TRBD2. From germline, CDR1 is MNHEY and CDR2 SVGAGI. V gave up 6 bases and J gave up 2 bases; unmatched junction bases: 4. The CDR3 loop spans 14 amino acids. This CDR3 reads CASSQSGRAYEQYF. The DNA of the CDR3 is TGTGCCAGCAGCCAGAGCGGGAGGGCCTACGAGCAGTACTTC.

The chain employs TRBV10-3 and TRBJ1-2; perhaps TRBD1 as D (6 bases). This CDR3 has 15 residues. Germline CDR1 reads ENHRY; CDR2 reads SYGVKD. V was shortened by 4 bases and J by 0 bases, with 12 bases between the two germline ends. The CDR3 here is CAISGRDTANYGYTF. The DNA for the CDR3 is TGTGCCATCAGTGGCCGGGACACGGCTAACTATGGCTACACCTTC.

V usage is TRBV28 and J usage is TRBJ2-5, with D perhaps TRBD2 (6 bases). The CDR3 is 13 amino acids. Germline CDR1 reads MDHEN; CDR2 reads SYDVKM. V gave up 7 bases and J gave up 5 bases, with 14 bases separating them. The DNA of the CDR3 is TGTGCCAGCACCGAGGGAGGTCCGGAGACCCAGTACTTC. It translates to CASTEGGPETQYF.

The CDR3 is CASSRIRQGKFSEEQFF. The CDR3 DNA is TGCGCCAGCAGCCGCATTAGACAGGGAAAATTTTCGGAAGAGCAGTTCTTC. V is TRBV5-1 and J is TRBJ2-1; 7 nucleotides agree with TRBD1. The germline CDR1 and CDR2 sequences are SGHRS and YFSETQ. This CDR3 region has 17 residues. The trim removed 4 bases at V and 10 bases at J, leaving 20 bases unmatched. Supplemented by reference TRBV5-1 and TRBJ2-1, the full variable domain reads KAGVTQTPRYLIKTRGQQVTLSCSPISGHRSVSWYQQTPGQGLQFLFEYFSETQRNKGNFPGRFSGRQFSNSRSEMNVSTLELGDSALYLCASSRIRQGKFSEEQFFGPGTRLTVL.

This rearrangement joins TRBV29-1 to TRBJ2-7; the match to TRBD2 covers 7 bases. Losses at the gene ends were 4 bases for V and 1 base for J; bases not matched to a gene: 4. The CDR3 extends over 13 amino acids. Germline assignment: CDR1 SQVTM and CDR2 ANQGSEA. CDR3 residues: CSVGGGGSYEQYF. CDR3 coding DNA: TGCAGCGTTGGGGGGGGTGGATCCTACGAGCAGTACTTC.

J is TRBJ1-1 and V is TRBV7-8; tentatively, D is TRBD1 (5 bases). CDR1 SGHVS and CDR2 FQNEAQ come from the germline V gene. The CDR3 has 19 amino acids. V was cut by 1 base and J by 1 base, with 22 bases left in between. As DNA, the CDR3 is TGTGCCAGCAGCTTAGTGGCAGGGCCGGCGCGTCCCAAGAACACTGAAGCTTTCTTT. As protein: CASSLVAGPARPKNTEAFF.

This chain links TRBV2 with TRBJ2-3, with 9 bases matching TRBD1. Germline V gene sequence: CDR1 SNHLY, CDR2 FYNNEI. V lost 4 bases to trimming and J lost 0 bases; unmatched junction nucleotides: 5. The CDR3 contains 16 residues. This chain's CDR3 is CASSGGTGLSTDTQYF. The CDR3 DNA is TGTGCCAGCAGTGGGGGGACAGGGCTTAGCACAGATACGCAGTATTTT.

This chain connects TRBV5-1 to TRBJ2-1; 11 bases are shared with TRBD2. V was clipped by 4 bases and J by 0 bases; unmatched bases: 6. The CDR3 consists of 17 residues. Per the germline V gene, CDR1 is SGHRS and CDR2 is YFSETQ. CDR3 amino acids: CASSRTSGPSSYNEQFF. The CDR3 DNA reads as TGCGCCAGCAGCCGGACTAGCGGGCCGAGCTCCTACAATGAGCAGTTCTTC.

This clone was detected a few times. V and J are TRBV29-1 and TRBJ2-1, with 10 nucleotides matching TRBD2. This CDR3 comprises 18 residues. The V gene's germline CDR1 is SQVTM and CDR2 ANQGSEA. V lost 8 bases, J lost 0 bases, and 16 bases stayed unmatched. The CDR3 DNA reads TGCAGCACCTCAGGAGGACTAGCGGTACCGAGCTCCTACAATGAGCAGTTCTTC. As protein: CSTSGGLAVPSSYNEQFF.

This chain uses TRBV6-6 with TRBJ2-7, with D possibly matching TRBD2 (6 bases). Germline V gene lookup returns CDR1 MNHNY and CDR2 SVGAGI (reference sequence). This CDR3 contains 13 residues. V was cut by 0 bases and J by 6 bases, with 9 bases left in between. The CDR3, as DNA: TGTGCCAGCAGTTACTCGGGACTCCGCGAGCAGTACTTC. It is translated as CASSYSGLREQYF.

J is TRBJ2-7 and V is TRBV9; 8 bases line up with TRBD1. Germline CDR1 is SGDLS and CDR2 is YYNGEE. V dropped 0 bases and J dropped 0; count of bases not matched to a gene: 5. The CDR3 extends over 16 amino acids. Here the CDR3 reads CASSVAGTGSSYEQYF. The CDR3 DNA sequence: TGTGCCAGCAGCGTAGCGGGGACAGGATCCTCCTACGAGCAGTACTTC.

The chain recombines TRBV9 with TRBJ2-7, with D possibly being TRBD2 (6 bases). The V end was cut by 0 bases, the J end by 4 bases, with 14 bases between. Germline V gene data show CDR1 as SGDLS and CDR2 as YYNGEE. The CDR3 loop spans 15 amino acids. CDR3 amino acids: CASSVGGSGVYEQYF. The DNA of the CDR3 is TGTGCCAGCAGCGTAGGAGGATCGGGAGTATACGAGCAGTACTTC. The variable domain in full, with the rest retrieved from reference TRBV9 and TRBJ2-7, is DSGVTQTPKHLITATGQRVTLRCSPRSGDLSVYWYQQSLDQGLQFLIQYYNGEERAKGNILERFSAQQFPDLHSELNLSSLELGDSALYFCASSVGGSGVYEQYFGPGTRLTVT.

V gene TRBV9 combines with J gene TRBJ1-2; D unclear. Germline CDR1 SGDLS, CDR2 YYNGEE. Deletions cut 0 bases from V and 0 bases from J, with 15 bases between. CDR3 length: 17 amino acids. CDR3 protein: CASSVGWSRSSNYGYTF. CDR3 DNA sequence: TGTGCCAGCAGCGTAGGGTGGAGCCGTTCGTCTAACTATGGCTACACCTTC.

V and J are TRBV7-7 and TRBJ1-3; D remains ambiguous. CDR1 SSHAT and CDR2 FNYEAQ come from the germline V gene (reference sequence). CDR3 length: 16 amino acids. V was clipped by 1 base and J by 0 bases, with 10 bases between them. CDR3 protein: CASSLGPRGSGNTIYF. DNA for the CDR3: TGTGCCAGCAGCTTAGGGCCCCGGGGCTCTGGAAACACCATATATTTT.

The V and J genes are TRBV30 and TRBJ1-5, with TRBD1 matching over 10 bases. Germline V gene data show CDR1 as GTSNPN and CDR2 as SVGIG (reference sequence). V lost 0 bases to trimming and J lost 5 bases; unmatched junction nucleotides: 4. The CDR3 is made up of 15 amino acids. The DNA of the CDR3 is TGTGCCTGGAGTGTAGAGACAGGGGGCCATCAGCCCCAGCATTTT. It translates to CAWSVETGGHQPQHF.

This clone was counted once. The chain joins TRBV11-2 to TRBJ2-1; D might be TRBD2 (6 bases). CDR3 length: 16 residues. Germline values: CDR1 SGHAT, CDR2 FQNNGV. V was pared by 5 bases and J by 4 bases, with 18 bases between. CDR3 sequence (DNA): TGTGCCAGCAGCGGTATTAGCGGTCCCCTTTACAATGAGCAGTTCTTC. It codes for CASSGISGPLYNEQFF.

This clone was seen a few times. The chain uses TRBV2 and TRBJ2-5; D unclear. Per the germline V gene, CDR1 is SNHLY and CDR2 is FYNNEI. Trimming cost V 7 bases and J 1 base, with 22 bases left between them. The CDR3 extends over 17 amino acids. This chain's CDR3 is CASTHILPSGSQETQYF. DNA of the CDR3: TGTGCCAGCACTCACATCCTCCCCTCTGGTTCCCAAGAGACCCAGTACTTC.

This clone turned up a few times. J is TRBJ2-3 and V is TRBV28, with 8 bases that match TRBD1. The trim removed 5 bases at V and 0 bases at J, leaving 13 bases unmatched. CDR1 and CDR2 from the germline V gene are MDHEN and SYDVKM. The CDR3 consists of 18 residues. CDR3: CASSPGLGQGSSTDTQYF. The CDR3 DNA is TGTGCCAGCAGTCCCGGGCTCGGACAGGGATCTAGCACAGATACGCAGTATTTT.